The sequence of this T cell receptor (beta chain) was determined in a study of control samples from healthy donors and cancer patients. This clone was recorded at least ten times. Germline CDR1 reads SGHRS; CDR2 reads YFSETQ. V lost 4 bases to trimming and J lost 1 base, with 11 bases between them. This CDR3 region has 14 residues. This table comes from immunoSEQ multiplex PCR, and its TCRdb copy is limited to in-frame clones, with some not included. The table shows about 130,000 clones, with approximately 90% occurring only once. This receptor was taken from a man younger than 30 in good health. The rearrangement joins TRBV5-1 to TRBJ1-1; D gene ambiguous. Input material: blood. CDR3 sequence: CASSETTRNTEAFF. The CDR3 DNA reads TGCGCCAGCAGCGAGACGACTAGGAACACTGAAGCTTTCTTT.